This T cell receptor (beta chain) appears in the sequencing data of a study of blood T cell repertoires in COVID-19. Profiled with immunoSEQ multiplex PCR; TCRdb holds only in-frame clones, not every one. The sample has about 150,000 clones, just over 90% seen once. This receptor was obtained from a man between 18 and 35 years old with COVID-19, enrolled during active disease. Sequenced: peripheral blood.

This CDR3 reads CASTLRGGWRAFF. In nucleotides, the CDR3 is TGTGCCAGCACCCTAAGGGGAGGGTGGAGAGCTTTCTTT. The chain is built from TRBV5-6 and TRBJ1-1; weak D call: TRBD1 (5 bases). Germline lookup yields CDR1 SGHDT and CDR2 YYEEEE. V lost 6 bases and J lost 10, with 19 bases in between. The CDR3 has 13 amino acids.